Shown below are 32 T cell receptor beta chains from a single sample sequenced in a study of blood T cell repertoires in COVID-19. Assay: immunoSEQ multiplex PCR; the TCRdb copy retains only in-frame clones and omits some. The sample holds about 220,000 clones, roughly 87% seen once. Sequencing was performed on peripheral blood. These receptors were taken from a man aged 40-49 years with active or convalescent COVID-19.

The chain carries TRBV3-1 (or the pseudogene TRBV3-2) and TRBJ1-5; 9 bases match TRBD1. The CDR3 has 14 amino acids. V was pared by 1 base and J by 7 bases, with 2 bases of the junction left unmatched. Germline CDR1 LGHDT, CDR2 YNNKEL (reference sequence). In nucleotides, the CDR3 is TGTGCCAGCAGCCAAGGGACAGGGGCGCAGCCCCAGCATTTT. It encodes CASSQGTGAQPQHF.

This clone was counted a few times. The chain links TRBV10-1 to TRBJ1-1; possible D gene TRBD1, 6 bases. V lost 6 bases to trimming and J lost 3 bases, with 17 bases between them. The CDR3 contains 15 residues. The germline CDR1 and CDR2 sequences are WNHNN and SYGVQD (reference sequence). Here the CDR3 DNA reads TGCGCCAGCAGAGGCGGCAGGGCAGGGGACACTGAAGCTTTCTTT. It codes for CASRGGRAGDTEAFF.

This clone came up once. This chain connects TRBV29-1 to TRBJ2-3; TRBD1 matches at 7 bases. V dropped 5 bases and J dropped 8; count of bases not matched to a gene: 7. Per the germline V gene, CDR1 is SQVTM and CDR2 is ANQGSEA. The CDR3 loop spans 12 amino acids. CDR3 sequence reads: CSVSTGQATQYF. The CDR3 nucleotides are TGCAGCGTTTCGACCGGACAGGCTACGCAGTATTTT.

DNA for the CDR3: TGCGCCAGCAGCCTCAGCGGGGGACGTTACGAGCAGTACTTC. It translates to CASSLSGGRYEQYF. This chain connects TRBV4-1 to TRBJ2-7; 8 bases align to TRBD2. The CDR3 runs to 14 residues. The J segment lost 4 bases and the V segment lost 4 bases, leaving 6 bases of the junction unmatched. Germline V CDR1 and CDR2: MGHRA, YSYEKL.

The chain couples TRBV9 to TRBJ2-7; 10 bases align to TRBD1. V trimming: 2 bases; J trimming: 3 bases; junction bases outside the gene matches: 5. The CDR3 totals 15 residues. Germline V gene data show CDR1 as SGDLS and CDR2 as YYNGEE. The CDR3 region has the DNA TGTGCCAGCAGCGTCGGACAGGGGGATTACTACGAGCAGTACTTC. Translated: CASSVGQGDYYEQYF.

This clone came up once. The rearrangement links TRBV6-5 to TRBJ1-5, with a possible D match to TRBD1 (5 bases). This CDR3 contains 15 residues. Germline lookup yields CDR1 MNHEY and CDR2 SVGAGI. Trimming took 8 bases from V and 0 from J, leaving 14 bases between them. The CDR3 loop reads CASLSWGYSNQPQHF. The CDR3 DNA is TGTGCCAGCCTAAGTTGGGGCTATAGCAATCAGCCCCAGCATTTT.

This clone was detected once. The chain combines TRBV13 with TRBJ1-2; 8 nucleotides line up with TRBD1. From germline, CDR1 is PRHDT and CDR2 FYEKMQ (reference sequence). V was clipped by 5 bases and J by 8 bases; unmatched bases: 7. The CDR3 contains 13 residues. The CDR3 nucleotides read TGTGCCAGCAGCGCGACAGGGGTGGGCGGCTACACCTTC. This translates into CASSATGVGGYTF.

The V call is TRBV9, the J call TRBJ1-1; no reliable D call. Trimming removed 0 bases from V and 11 bases from J, with 14 bases in between. CDR1 and CDR2 (germline): SGDLS, YYNGEE. This CDR3 spans 13 amino acids. The DNA for the CDR3 is TGTGCCAGCAGCGTAGGCGGCGACTTCGCCGCTTTCTTT. Translating gives CASSVGGDFAAFF.

The chain joins TRBV28 to TRBJ2-7; 13 bases align to TRBD2. Germline V lookup: CDR1 MDHEN, CDR2 SYDVKM. The junction had 8 bases not matched to a gene; V was cut back by 5 bases and J by 1 base. This CDR3 is 17 amino acids long. This chain's CDR3 is CASSLPGLAGKSYEQYF. CDR3 nucleotides: TGTGCCAGCAGTCTCCCGGGACTAGCGGGGAAGTCCTACGAGCAGTACTTC.

The V gene is TRBV5-1, the J gene TRBJ2-1; 10 nucleotides match TRBD2. CDR1 and CDR2 from the germline V gene are SGHRS and YFSETQ. Trimming removed 4 bases from V and 8 bases from J; junction bases left unmatched: 6. The CDR3 totals 14 residues. CDR3 sequence (DNA): TGCGCCAGCAGCGACTCTAGCGGGAGTCATGAGCAGTTCTTC. Translating it yields CASSDSSGSHEQFF.

A single count supports this clone. The rearrangement joins TRBV19 to TRBJ2-2; the D gene is possibly TRBD1 (6 bases). The CDR3 is 13 amino acids. CDR1 is LNHDA and CDR2 is SQIVND in the germline V gene (reference sequence). The germline V and J ends were trimmed by 7 bases and 7 bases, with 13 bases remaining between them. This chain's CDR3 is CASTLLGGGELFF. In DNA form, the CDR3 reads TGTGCCAGTACCCTACTAGGGGGCGGGGAGCTGTTTTTT. Full variable domain (missing parts from reference TRBV19 and TRBJ2-2): DGGITQSPKYLFRKEGQNVTLSCEQNLNHDAMYWYRQDPGQGLRLIYYSQIVNDFQKGDIAEGYSVSREKKESFPLTVTSAQKNPTAFYLCASTLLGGGELFFGEGSRLTVL.

The rearrangement uses TRBV5-5 and TRBJ2-5; perhaps TRBD1 as D (6 bases). Trimming took off 0 bases at V and 0 bases at J, with 6 bases between the two ends. Germline CDR1 reads SGHKS; CDR2 reads YYEKEE (reference sequence). The CDR3 runs to 14 residues. The CDR3 DNA reads as TGTGCCAGCAGCTTGGCAGGGGACCAAGAGACCCAGTACTTC. It codes for CASSLAGDQETQYF.

The chain combines TRBV9 with TRBJ2-3, with D possibly matching TRBD1 (5 bases). The CDR3 has 14 residues. Germline V lookup: CDR1 SGDLS, CDR2 YYNGEE. Trimming removed 3 bases from V and 2 bases from J, with 10 bases in between. The CDR3 loop reads CASSEDTYTDTQYF. The CDR3 nucleotides read TGTGCCAGCAGCGAGGACACTTACACAGATACGCAGTATTTT.

The genes are TRBV2 and TRBJ1-1; 9 bases fit TRBD1. The CDR3 consists of 12 residues. CDR1 is SNHLY and CDR2 is FYNNEI in the germline V gene. V lost 6 bases, J lost 11 bases, and 7 bases stayed unmatched. CDR3 sequence reads: CASRPDRGEAFF. Written as DNA, the CDR3 is TGTGCCAGCAGGCCCGACAGGGGGGAGGCTTTCTTT.

This sequence joins TRBV5-8 and TRBJ2-1; 11 nucleotides line up with TRBD2. This CDR3 comprises 17 residues. V lost 0 bases to trimming and J lost 3 bases; unmatched junction nucleotides: 5. In germline, CDR1 is SGHTS, CDR2 YDEGEE. CDR3 amino acids: CASSLGWTSGLYNEQFF. CDR3 DNA sequence: TGTGCCAGCAGCTTGGGCTGGACTAGCGGGCTCTACAATGAGCAGTTCTTC.

The V and J genes are TRBV19 and TRBJ1-1; TRBD1 matches 7 bases. The germline CDR1 and CDR2 sequences are LNHDA and SQIVND (reference sequence). V dropped 5 bases and J dropped 0; count of bases not matched to a gene: 12. The CDR3 totals 17 residues. The CDR3: CASSADRVGSMNTEAFF. DNA of the CDR3: TGTGCCAGTAGTGCCGACAGGGTAGGATCCATGAACACTGAAGCTTTCTTT.

The chain combines TRBV6-5 with TRBJ2-7; the match to TRBD1 covers 10 bases. The V gene end was trimmed by 7 bases and the J gene end by 5 bases; junction bases not matched to a gene: 5. The CDR3 contains 13 residues. Germline loops: CDR1 MNHEY, CDR2 SVGAGI. DNA of the CDR3: TGTGCCAGCACGGGACAGGGGCTGGACGAGCAGTACTTC. Translated, it gives CASTGQGLDEQYF.

The V and J genes are TRBV6-6 and TRBJ2-1, with D perhaps matching TRBD1 (6 bases). Germline lookup yields CDR1 MNHNY and CDR2 SVGAGI (reference sequence). The CDR3 spans 13 residues. Trimming removed 6 bases from V and 5 bases from J, with 11 bases in between. In nucleotides, the CDR3 is TGTGCCAGCAGGGACAGTCCAAACAATGAGCAGTTCTTC. As protein: CASRDSPNNEQFF.

This clone was counted a single time. This chain links TRBV7-8 with TRBJ2-1, with 8 bases fitting TRBD2. Germline CDR1 SGHVS, CDR2 FQNEAQ. The CDR3 has 16 residues. Trimming took 5 bases from V and 2 from J; bases not matched to a gene: 8. The CDR3 spells CASSPFSGNTYNEQFF. CDR3 DNA: TGTGCCAGCAGCCCCTTTAGCGGGAACACCTACAATGAGCAGTTCTTC.

This sequence joins TRBV3-1 (or the pseudogene TRBV3-2) and TRBJ2-7; 11 bases agree with TRBD2. The V gene end was trimmed by 4 bases and the J gene end by 2 bases; junction bases not matched to a gene: 10. Germline-derived CDR1 and CDR2 are LGHDT and YNNKEL (reference sequence). The CDR3 has 17 amino acids. The CDR3 here is CASSLGLAGGVTYEQYF. For the CDR3, the DNA is TGTGCCAGCAGCCTCGGCCTAGCGGGAGGAGTTACCTACGAGCAGTACTTC.

This clone showed up just a few times. The chain carries TRBV19 and TRBJ1-4; D gene unclear. The V gene's germline CDR1 is LNHDA and CDR2 SQIVND (reference sequence). The V end lost 3 bases, the J end lost 8 bases, and 10 bases lay between the germline ends. This CDR3 region has 13 residues. CDR3 sequence: CASSIAGWEKLFF. Here the CDR3 DNA reads TGTGCCAGTAGTATCGCAGGCTGGGAAAAACTGTTTTTT.

The chain joins TRBV28 to TRBJ1-2, with TRBD1 matching 9 bases. V lost 3 bases, J lost 6 bases, and 8 bases stayed unmatched. CDR1 and CDR2 (germline): MDHEN, SYDVKM. This CDR3 has 15 amino acids. The CDR3 region is CASSLEPDRGNGYTF. The CDR3 region has the DNA TGTGCCAGCAGTTTGGAGCCCGACAGGGGGAATGGCTACACCTTC.

The CDR3 protein is CASSEFVGTGLTQYF. In nucleotides, the CDR3 is TGTGCCAGCAGTGAATTCGTAGGGACAGGACTGACCCAGTACTTC. This chain links TRBV25-1 with TRBJ2-5; 8 bases are a match to TRBD1. The CDR3 covers 15 residues. CDR1 and CDR2 from the germline V gene are MGHDK and SYGVNS. Trimming cost V 1 base and J 7 bases; bases outside gene matches: 8.

The chain uses TRBV11-2 and TRBJ1-2; D possibly corresponds to TRBD1 (6 bases). The V and J ends lost 3 bases and 3 bases respectively, with 8 bases between them. This CDR3 is 13 amino acids long. CDR1 and CDR2 from the germline V gene are SGHAT and FQNNGV. The CDR3 DNA sequence: TGTGCCAGCAGCTTGCAGGGGCACTATGGCTACACCTTC. As protein: CASSLQGHYGYTF.

Only one count was recorded for this clone. V usage is TRBV2 and J usage is TRBJ2-5, with a possible D match to TRBD2 (6 bases). Per germline, CDR1 SNHLY and CDR2 FYNNEI. This CDR3 has 14 amino acids. V was pared by 5 bases and J by 1 base, with 11 bases between. The CDR3 sequence is CASSLSGPQETQYF. The CDR3 region has the DNA TGTGCCAGCAGTCTTAGCGGCCCCCAAGAGACCCAGTACTTC.

The CDR3 DNA follows: TGTGCCAGCAGTTACGGAGCGGGAGTCAATGAGCAGTTCTTC. Its translation is CASSYGAGVNEQFF. J is TRBJ2-1 and V is TRBV6-5; 8 bases are shared with TRBD2. This CDR3 is built from 14 residues. J lost 6 bases, V lost 2 bases, and 3 bases had no gene match. Germline V gene sequence: CDR1 MNHEY, CDR2 SVGAGI.

The chain is built from TRBV3-1 (or the pseudogene TRBV3-2) and TRBJ2-7; perhaps TRBD2 as D (5 bases). Trimming took off 4 bases at V and 3 bases at J, with 13 bases between the two ends. This CDR3 region has 14 residues. Germline CDR1 is LGHDT and CDR2 is YNNKEL (reference sequence). The CDR3 protein is CASSRQEEYYEQYF. The CDR3 DNA sequence: TGTGCCAGCAGCCGCCAGGAGGAGTACTACGAGCAGTACTTC.

J is TRBJ1-1 and V is TRBV30; tentative D call: TRBD1 (5 bases). V was clipped by 0 bases and J by 4 bases, with 12 bases between them. Germline CDR1 reads GTSNPN; CDR2 reads SVGIG (reference sequence). This CDR3 is 14 amino acids long. The CDR3 loop reads CAWSVGGGSTEAFF. The CDR3 nucleotides are TGTGCCTGGAGTGTTGGTGGGGGGTCCACTGAAGCTTTCTTT.

The rearrangement links TRBV19 to TRBJ2-5; 8 nucleotides agree with TRBD1. The junction had 10 bases not matched to a gene; V was cut back by 8 bases and J by 5 bases. Germline V gene data show CDR1 as LNHDA and CDR2 as SQIVND (reference sequence). The CDR3 spans 14 residues. Here the CDR3 DNA reads TGTGCCAGTGGAATAGGCAGGGGGCAGGAGACCCAGTACTTC. Protein sequence: CASGIGRGQETQYF. Filled out from reference TRBV19 and TRBJ2-5, the complete variable domain reads DGGITQSPKYLFRKEGQNVTLSCEQNLNHDAMYWYRQDPGQGLRLIYYSQIVNDFQKGDIAEGYSVSREKKESFPLTVTSAQKNPTAFYLCASGIGRGQETQYFGPGTRLLVL.

The chain uses TRBV30 and TRBJ1-4, with D possibly being TRBD1 (5 bases). The CDR3 covers 14 residues. Germline CDR1 and CDR2: GTSNPN and SVGIG (reference sequence). Trimming stripped 2 bases from V and 4 bases from J, with 11 bases between. CDR3 in amino acids: CAWSPTVSNEKLFF. Written as DNA, the CDR3 is TGTGCCTGGAGTCCGACAGTTAGTAATGAAAAACTGTTTTTT. Based on the CDR3 plus reference TRBV30 and TRBJ1-4, the full variable domain is SQTIHQWPATLVQPVGSPLSLECTVEGTSNPNLYWYRQAAGRGLQLLFYSVGIGQISSEVPQNLSASRPQDRQFILSSKKLLLSDSGFYLCAWSPTVSNEKLFFGSGTQLSVL.

The gene calls are TRBV27 and TRBJ2-7; D is possibly TRBD2 (5 bases). The CDR3 has 14 residues. Trimming shortened V by 8 bases and J by 5 bases, and 19 bases separated the two germline ends. Germline CDR1 reads MNHEY; CDR2 reads SMNVEV (reference sequence). CDR3 nucleotide sequence: TGTGCCAGCCGAAGAGGGATTCAGCCCAACGAGCAGTACTTC. Protein product: CASRRGIQPNEQYF.

This clone appeared once. The rearrangement links TRBV5-1 to TRBJ1-1; perhaps TRBD1 as D (6 bases). Trimming took 0 bases from V and 7 from J, leaving 22 bases between them. Germline assignment: CDR1 SGHRS and CDR2 YFSETQ. The CDR3 has 17 residues. The CDR3 protein is CASSLDLGALLLGEAFF. The CDR3, as DNA: TGCGCCAGCAGCTTGGATCTGGGGGCACTTCTGCTTGGTGAAGCTTTCTTT.